This T cell receptor (beta chain) was identified during a study of siplizumab effects on memory and regulatory T cells. V lost 2 bases and J lost 2, with 8 bases in between. Germline V gene sequence: CDR1 SGHNT, CDR2 YYREEE (reference sequence). This CDR3 region has 13 residues. This clone appeared once. The data were produced by immunoSEQ multiplex PCR, yet TCRdb's version contains in-frame clones alone and is incomplete. The sample includes approximately 60,000 clones, 90% to 98% of them seen just once. The clonotype originates from a human donor in good health. What was sequenced was naive CD8+ T cells sorted from blood. The V and J genes are TRBV5-4 and TRBJ2-7, with TRBD2 as a possible D gene (5 bases). CDR3 residues: CASSFGGAYEQYF. For the CDR3, the DNA is TGTGCCAGCAGCTTTGGAGGAGCCTACGAGCAGTACTTC.